These 23 T cell receptor beta chains originate from one sample sequenced in a study of identifying expanded T cells in peripheral blood (dated 2019 in TCRdb). The library was produced with the immunoSEQ multiplex PCR assay. Sourced from immuneACCESS, this table was stored by TCRdb with only in-frame sequences that have V and J called. A share of the clones is absent; for the studies checked, an unresolved V gene accounts for under half, and the remainder has no known explanation. A total of about 83,000 clones appear in this sample, roughly 90% of them only once. The top ten hold approximately 2.8% of the sample. The sample consisted of blood. These receptors all come from a person aged 18-69 years in good health.

This chain connects TRBV6-5 to TRBJ2-3, with a tentative D call TRBD2 (6 bases). V lost 8 bases and J 4 bases, leaving 13 bases between the germline ends. The CDR3 runs to 13 residues. CDR1 is MNHEY and CDR2 is SVGAGI in the germline V gene. CDR3 coding DNA: TGTGCCAGCGCGTTCCGGGAGCCAGATACGCAGTATTTT. It is translated as CASAFREPDTQYF.

The rearrangement joins TRBV18 to TRBJ2-7, with TRBD1 as a possible D gene (5 bases). The ends were cut back, 2 bases at V and 3 bases at J, with 11 bases in the middle. CDR1 KGHSH and CDR2 LQKENI come from the germline V gene. The CDR3 sequence is 14 residues long. The CDR3 sequence is CASSPSGMVYEQYF. In nucleotides, the CDR3 is TGTGCCAGCTCACCATCAGGGATGGTCTACGAGCAGTACTTC.

The chain joins TRBV28 to TRBJ2-1, with unresolved D. Trimming took off 7 bases at V and 6 bases at J, with 16 bases between the two ends. Germline V gene lookup returns CDR1 MDHEN and CDR2 SYDVKM. This CDR3 spans 14 amino acids. The CDR3 nucleotides are TGTGCCAGCACCCTGCCACAGTTTCGCAATGAGCAGTTCTTC. This sequence encodes CASTLPQFRNEQFF. The variable domain in full, completed from reference TRBV28 and TRBJ2-1, reads DVKVTQSSRYLVKRTGEKVFLECVQDMDHENMFWYRQDPGLGLRLIYFSYDVKMKEKGDIPEGYSVSREKKERFSLILESASTNQTSMYLCASTLPQFRNEQFFGPGTRLTVL.

The chain combines TRBV7-9 with TRBJ2-7; TRBD1 matches 9 bases. This CDR3 has 15 residues. The germline gives CDR1 SEHNR, CDR2 FQNEAQ (reference sequence). Trimming cost V 5 bases and J 0 bases; bases outside gene matches: 5. The CDR3, as DNA: TGTGCCAGCAGCCAAGGACAGGGGTCCTCCTACGAGCAGTACTTC. It yields the protein CASSQGQGSSYEQYF.

V usage is TRBV5-1 and J usage is TRBJ1-1, with D unresolved. The CDR3 spans 16 residues. V was pared by 4 bases and J by 2 bases, with 18 bases between. Germline CDR1 reads SGHRS; CDR2 reads YFSETQ. The CDR3 reads CASSAILRDLNTEAFF. For the CDR3, the DNA is TGCGCCAGCAGCGCGATCCTAAGGGATCTAAACACTGAAGCTTTCTTT.

The chain recombines TRBV19 with TRBJ2-7, with 8 bases that match TRBD2. Germline V gene lookup returns CDR1 LNHDA and CDR2 SQIVND (reference sequence). The CDR3 length is 16 residues. The J segment lost 2 bases and the V segment lost 4 bases, leaving 10 bases of the junction unmatched. CDR3: CASSTSRSSGTYEQYF. The CDR3 coding sequence is TGTGCCAGTAGTACCTCCAGGAGTAGCGGGACCTACGAGCAGTACTTC.

The CDR3 region is CASRRRTVSYEQYF. DNA of the CDR3: TGTGCCAGCAGGAGGAGGACAGTTTCCTACGAGCAGTACTTC. V usage is TRBV6-6 and J usage is TRBJ2-7; a possible D gene is TRBD1 (6 bases). CDR3 length: 14 residues. CDR1 MNHNY and CDR2 SVGAGI come from the germline V gene (reference sequence). With 6 bases removed from V and 1 base from J, the gap between germline ends came to 13 bases.

The chain joins TRBV19 to TRBJ2-7; D is unresolved. The CDR3 is 13 residues long. V lost 3 bases to trimming and J lost 1 base, with 7 bases between them. Germline assignment: CDR1 LNHDA and CDR2 SQIVND (reference sequence). This chain's CDR3 is CASSIALSYEQYF. The DNA of the CDR3 is TGTGCCAGTAGTATTGCCCTTTCCTACGAGCAGTACTTC.

The chain carries TRBV2 and TRBJ1-1; D uncertain. Germline lookup yields CDR1 SNHLY and CDR2 FYNNEI. The CDR3 length is 13 residues. The germline V and J ends were trimmed by 6 bases and 4 bases, with 12 bases remaining between them. The DNA for the CDR3 is TGTGCCAGCAGCCCGCCGAGGGTCACTGAAGCTTTCTTT. This translates into CASSPPRVTEAFF.

For the CDR3, the DNA is TGCAGCGTTGATAATTGGAGGGGGGCTTTTAACTATGGCTACACCTTC. Protein: CSVDNWRGAFNYGYTF. The chain uses TRBV29-1 and TRBJ1-2, with D possibly TRBD1 on 6 matching bases. Germline loops: CDR1 SQVTM, CDR2 ANQGSEA. CDR3 length: 16 amino acids. V lost 3 bases and J lost 1, with 18 bases in between.

This chain joins TRBV28 and TRBJ2-3, with 8 bases fitting TRBD2. Germline assignment: CDR1 MDHEN and CDR2 SYDVKM. Germline trimming cut 3 bases from V and 0 bases from J; bases unmatched to any gene: 11. The CDR3 has 18 amino acids. The CDR3 region is CASSFPLSSGYSTDTQYF. The CDR3 DNA reads as TGTGCCAGCAGTTTCCCACTCTCTAGCGGGTACAGCACAGATACGCAGTATTTT.

The genes are TRBV5-1 and TRBJ2-3; D is perhaps TRBD1 or TRBD2 (5 bases each). The CDR3 consists of 19 residues. V lost 0 bases to trimming and J lost 3 bases, with 23 bases between them. CDR1 SGHRS and CDR2 YFSETQ come from the germline V gene. CDR3 sequence: CASSLGTLDPGQRTDTQYF. In DNA, the CDR3 is TGCGCCAGCAGCTTGGGGACCCTAGACCCGGGGCAACGGACAGATACGCAGTATTTT.

The chain couples TRBV10-3 to TRBJ2-4; 8 positions match TRBD2. Looked up from germline, CDR1 is ENHRY and CDR2 is SYGVKD. V lost 2 bases to trimming and J lost 6 bases; unmatched junction nucleotides: 6. The length of the CDR3 is 15 residues. The CDR3 reads CAISEGTRGGNIQYF. In DNA, the CDR3 is TGTGCCATCAGTGAGGGCACACGGGGGGGAAACATTCAGTACTTC.

The chain couples TRBV5-6 to TRBJ2-1; D is perhaps TRBD1 or TRBD2 (5 bases each). In germline, CDR1 is SGHDT, CDR2 YYEEEE. V was pared by 4 bases and J by 9 bases, with 17 bases between. This CDR3 has 14 amino acids. In DNA, the CDR3 is TGTGCCAGCAGCCAACGGGACGGTATAGGTGAGCAGTTCTTC. Translated, it gives CASSQRDGIGEQFF.

The count of this clone is one. The DNA of the CDR3 is TGTGCCAGCAGTTTCCCCCGACAGGGTGGGTTTAATGGGGCCAACGTCCTGACTTTC. Amino acids: CASSFPRQGGFNGANVLTF. The rearrangement links TRBV28 to TRBJ2-6; the match to TRBD1 covers 7 bases. V lost 3 bases and J lost 3; bases outside the gene matches: 14. CDR1 and CDR2 (germline): MDHEN, SYDVKM. The CDR3 is 19 amino acids.

V usage is TRBV6-5 and J usage is TRBJ1-2; D is uncertain. Germline lookup yields CDR1 MNHEY and CDR2 SVGAGI. Deletions cut 4 bases from V and 7 bases from J, with 13 bases between. There are 13 residues in the CDR3. The CDR3 bases are TGTGCCAGCAGTTCCCCCACGGAAACTGGCTACACCTTC. This translates into CASSSPTETGYTF.

The chain employs TRBV6-1 and TRBJ1-2, with 8 nucleotides matching TRBD1. Unmatched junction bases numbered 1, after V lost 2 bases and J lost 5 bases. The germline V gene has CDR1 MNHNS and CDR2 SASEGT. CDR3 length: 13 residues. This CDR3 reads CASSERTGYGYTF. The CDR3 region has the DNA TGTGCCAGCAGTGAAAGGACAGGGTATGGCTACACCTTC.

The gene calls are TRBV6-5 and TRBJ1-5, with 7 bases lining up with TRBD1. J gave up 6 bases and V 7 bases, and 9 bases lay outside the gene matches. Germline V gene lookup returns CDR1 MNHEY and CDR2 SVGAGI. CDR3 length equals 14 residues. The CDR3 protein is CASKLGGAVQPQHF. The CDR3 DNA reads TGTGCCAGCAAACTAGGGGGCGCGGTTCAGCCCCAGCATTTT.

This clone showed up just once. The chain links TRBV30 to TRBJ2-3; D uncertain. Trimming stripped 4 bases from V and 1 base from J, with 21 bases between. CDR1 and CDR2 (germline): GTSNPN, SVGIG (reference sequence). This CDR3 has 17 residues. The CDR3 spells CAWIRSRRGFRTDTQYF. CDR3 nucleotides: TGTGCCTGGATTAGGTCCCGCCGAGGATTCCGCACAGATACGCAGTATTTT.

The chain recombines TRBV25-1 with TRBJ2-7; TRBD2 matches at 7 bases. Looked up from germline, CDR1 is MGHDK and CDR2 is SYGVNS. CDR3 size: 14 residues. V dropped 3 bases and J dropped 0; count of bases not matched to a gene: 2. Here the CDR3 reads CASSEGTISYEQYF. The CDR3 DNA reads TGTGCCAGCAGTGAGGGGACTATCTCCTACGAGCAGTACTTC.

The rearrangement uses TRBV5-4 and TRBJ2-4, with D tentatively TRBD1 or TRBD2 (5 bases each). This CDR3 comprises 18 residues. Germline CDR1 reads SGHNT; CDR2 reads YYREEE (reference sequence). Trimming removed 1 base from V and 0 bases from J, with 17 bases in between. As DNA, the CDR3 is TGTGCCAGCAGCTTGTGGGGGAGAGGGGATATAGCCAAAAACATTCAGTACTTC. Encoded protein: CASSLWGRGDIAKNIQYF.

The chain carries TRBV18 and TRBJ2-7, with TRBD1 identical over 11 bases. The germline V gene has CDR1 KGHSH and CDR2 LQKENI. Germline trimming cut 3 bases from V and 5 bases from J; bases unmatched to any gene: 0. This CDR3 comprises 13 residues. CDR3 loop: CASSPGQGDEQYF. The CDR3, as DNA: TGTGCCAGCTCACCGGGACAGGGGGACGAGCAGTACTTC.

This chain connects TRBV19 to TRBJ2-1; the D gene is possibly TRBD1 (5 bases). The CDR3 spans 14 residues. Germline CDR1 is LNHDA and CDR2 is SQIVND (reference sequence). V lost 5 bases to trimming and J lost 7 bases, with 15 bases between them. DNA for the CDR3: TGTGCCAGTAGTCTCCAGACAGTTACAAATGAGCAGTTCTTC. Amino acids: CASSLQTVTNEQFF.